This T cell receptor (beta chain) is drawn from a study of T cell changes during pregnancy in multiple sclerosis. The length of the CDR3 is 15 residues. Germline V CDR1 and CDR2: MDHEN, SYDVKM. V lost 5 bases to trimming and J lost 8 bases; unmatched junction nucleotides: 8. The table came from immunoSEQ multiplex PCR; TCRdb's copy has only in-frame clones and leaves some out. The sample carries around 60,000 clones, approximately 92% recorded once. The sequence derives from a female donor with multiple sclerosis, enrolled in a pregnancy study. The V call is TRBV28, the J call TRBJ2-2; the match to TRBD2 covers 10 bases. Sequenced material: CD4+ T cells from peripheral blood mononuclear cells, taken before pregnancy. The CDR3 sequence: CASSPLAGVAGELFF. The CDR3 DNA sequence: TGTGCCAGCAGTCCTCTAGCGGGAGTTGCGGGGGAGCTGTTTTTT. Drawing the rest from reference TRBV28 and TRBJ2-2, the complete variable domain is DVKVTQSSRYLVKRTGEKVFLECVQDMDHENMFWYRQDPGLGLRLIYFSYDVKMKEKGDIPEGYSVSREKKERFSLILESASTNQTSMYLCASSPLAGVAGELFFGEGSRLTVL.